This is a list of T cell receptor beta chains from one sample in a study of cytomegalovirus exposure and HLA in healthy donors. The repertoire was sequenced with immunoSEQ multiplex PCR; TCRdb's copy has only in-frame clones and lacks some. The sample contains some 150,000 clones, 70% to 90% of which appear only once. Sequencing was carried out using PBMCs. These receptors all come from a woman under 40 in good health and CMV-seronegative. CDR3s include the opening cysteine and the closing phenylalanine or tryptophan. Each record gives: clone size, V gene, J gene, D gene, CDR3 protein, CDR3 DNA. The D gene is left open where the match is weak. Part of the rows lack a size; the others show once, few, many or a class for expanded clones.

NA	TRBV27	TRBJ1-6	NA	CASSTFLRGEYSPLHF	TGTGCCAGCAGTACCTTTCTTCGGGGTGAATATTCACCCCTCCACTTT
NA	TRBV27	TRBJ1-4	NA	CASSLVRGRGEKLFF	TGTGCCAGCAGTTTAGTGAGAGGGCGCGGTGAAAAACTGTTTTTT
NA	TRBV5-8	TRBJ2-1	TRBD2	CASSLGSGGSVMGNEQFF	TGTGCCAGCAGCTTGGGTAGCGGGGGCTCGGTTATGGGGAATGAGCAGTTCTTC
once	TRBV7-9	TRBJ2-4	TRBD2	CASSLASLSGGNIQYF	TGTGCCAGCAGCTTAGCGAGTCTCTCGGGAGGAAACATTCAGTACTTC
NA	TRBV7-2	TRBJ2-3	TRBD2	CASSLDGPGLRTDTQYF	TGTGCCAGCAGCTTAGACGGCCCGGGACTACGGACAGATACGCAGTATTTT
NA	TRBV18	TRBJ1-1	NA	CASSPGGVTNTEAFF	TGTGCCAGCTCACCGGGGGGGGTGACAAACACTGAAGCTTTCTTT
NA	TRBV27	TRBJ2-3	TRBD2	CASSLYGGASDTQYF	TGTGCCAGCAGTTTATACGGGGGGGCATCAGATACGCAGTATTTT
NA	TRBV5-4	TRBJ2-2	NA	CASSHKWDSDTGELFF	TGTGCCAGCAGCCATAAGTGGGACTCAGACACCGGGGAGCTGTTTTTT
NA	TRBV21-1	TRBJ2-7	NA	CASSKVGPEPGIYEQYF	TGTGCCAGCAGCAAGGTGGGCCCCGAACCGGGAATCTACGAGCAGTACTTC
NA	TRBV4-1	TRBJ2-7	NA	CASSQESRLVSYEQYF	TGCGCCAGCAGCCAAGAGAGCAGGTTGGTATCCTACGAGCAGTACTTC
NA	TRBV29-1	TRBJ2-5	TRBD2	CSVYDSGGPQETQYF	TGCAGCGTTTACGATAGCGGGGGGCCCCAGGAGACCCAGTACTTC
NA	TRBV7-8	TRBJ2-5	TRBD2	CASSLVGAGGQETQYF	TGTGCCAGCAGCTTAGTAGGAGCGGGAGGTCAAGAGACCCAGTACTTC
NA	TRBV19	TRBJ1-6	TRBD1	CASSIGIPGQVRHSPLHF	TGTGCCAGTAGTATAGGTATCCCCGGACAGGTTAGGCATTCACCCCTCCACTTT
NA	TRBV6-5	TRBJ2-1	NA	CASSSDRSSYNEQFF	TGTGCCAGCAGTTCCGACAGGTCCTCCTACAATGAGCAGTTCTTC
NA	TRBV5-1	TRBJ2-2	TRBD2	CASSLSGTNTGELFF	TGCGCCAGCAGCTTGAGCGGGACGAACACCGGGGAGCTGTTTTTT
NA	TRBV6-5	TRBJ1-2	TRBD1	CASRGRRQGVRYTF	TGTGCCAGCAGGGGCCGGAGACAGGGTGTACGCTACACCTTC
NA	TRBV9	TRBJ1-2	TRBD1	CASSPQGVKGEGYTF	TGTGCCAGCAGCCCTCAGGGGGTGAAAGGAGAGGGCTACACCTTC
NA	TRBV19	TRBJ2-3	TRBD2	CASSILHSGAFPDTQYF	TGTGCCAGTAGTATCCTCCATAGCGGGGCGTTTCCAGATACGCAGTATTTT
once	TRBV5-1	TRBJ2-2	NA	CASSLEGGELFF	TGCGCCAGCAGCTTAGAGGGCGGGGAGCTGTTTTTT
NA	TRBV7-7	TRBJ2-3	NA	CASTLTGTPTDTQYF	TGTGCCAGCACCCTTACAGGAACCCCCACAGATACGCAGTATTTT
NA	TRBV6-6	TRBJ2-7	NA	CASSSLSNYEQYF	TGTGCCAGCAGTTCCCTATCAAACTACGAGCAGTACTTC
NA	TRBV10-3	TRBJ2-5	NA	CAISESENSAPQETQYF	TGTGCCATCAGTGAGTCGGAGAATAGCGCTCCCCAAGAGACCCAGTACTTC
NA	TRBV7-6	TRBJ1-6	TRBD1	CASSIRQGRDSPLHF	TGTGCCAGCAGCATTAGACAGGGGAGAGATTCACCCCTCCACTTT
NA	TRBV7-2	TRBJ1-5	NA	CASSLVTGPNNQPQHF	TGTGCCAGCAGCTTAGTGACAGGTCCCAACAATCAGCCCCAGCATTTT
NA	TRBV7-9	TRBJ2-1	TRBD2	CASSLAASGHNEQFF	TGTGCCAGCAGCTTAGCAGCTAGCGGGCACAATGAGCAGTTCTTC
NA	TRBV14	TRBJ2-2	NA	CASSQNVLGGPGELFF	TGTGCCAGCAGCCAGAACGTATTAGGGGGACCCGGGGAGCTGTTTTTT
NA	TRBV12-2	TRBJ2-7	NA	CASRLAQPGLAGGEAYEQYF	TGTGCAAGTCGCTTAGCCCAGCCGGGACTAGCGGGGGGGGAAGCCTACGAGCAGTACTTC
few	TRBV6-6	TRBJ1-1	TRBD1	CASRTGTANTEAFF	TGTGCCAGCAGAACCGGGACAGCGAACACTGAAGCTTTCTTT
once	TRBV6-6	TRBJ2-7	NA	CASSPDSSYEQYF	TGTGCCAGCAGTCCGGACAGCTCCTACGAGCAGTACTTC
NA	TRBV18	TRBJ2-2	NA	CASSPPGVESTGELFF	TGTGCCAGCTCACCACCGGGCGTTGAAAGTACCGGGGAGCTGTTTTTT
NA	TRBV30	TRBJ1-5	NA	CAWSAQGYQPQHF	TGTGCCTGGAGTGCCCAGGGTTATCAGCCCCAGCATTTT
few	TRBV12-5	TRBJ1-5	NA	CASGGQGNWQPQHF	TGTGCTAGTGGGGGGCAGGGGAATTGGCAGCCCCAGCATTTT
NA	TRBV4-3	TRBJ1-2	NA	CASSQGQRRYGYTF	TGCGCCAGCAGCCAAGGGCAACGTCGCTATGGCTACACCTTC
NA	TRBV19	TRBJ2-1	NA	CASSIVQVHEQFF	TGTGCCAGTAGTATAGTACAGGTCCATGAGCAGTTCTTC
NA	TRBV7-6	TRBJ2-1	NA	CASSLVGDKYNEQFF	TGTGCCAGCAGCTTAGTAGGGGACAAATACAATGAGCAGTTCTTC
NA	TRBV28	TRBJ1-2	TRBD1	CASSLDRGRGGYTF	TGTGCCAGCAGTTTGGACAGGGGGCGCGGAGGCTACACCTTC
NA	TRBV4-3	TRBJ2-7	NA	CASSSTESYEQYF	TGCGCCAGCAGCTCAACCGAGTCCTACGAGCAGTACTTC
few	TRBV5-5	TRBJ1-1	NA	CASSFRLEGTEAFF	TGTGCCAGCAGCTTTCGTCTGGAGGGCACTGAAGCTTTCTTT
once	TRBV5-8	TRBJ2-1	TRBD2	CASSPTSGRSHEQFF	TGTGCCAGCAGCCCAACTAGCGGGAGGTCCCATGAGCAGTTCTTC
NA	TRBV6-1	TRBJ2-6	TRBD1	CASSEQPGTASGANVLTF	TGTGCCAGCAGTGAACAGCCCGGGACAGCCTCTGGGGCCAACGTCCTGACTTTC
NA	TRBV5-4	TRBJ1-5	TRBD1	CASSLDRPGGNQPQHF	TGTGCCAGCAGCCTGGACAGGCCGGGTGGCAATCAGCCCCAGCATTTT